Sequencing of this T cell receptor beta chain was carried out in a study of blood T cell repertoires in COVID-19. On the study more broadly: COVID-19 samples collected from the United States, Italy and Spain covered acute and convalescent phases. The cDNA or gDNA used as material had been derived from T cells, B-cell-depleted T cells, or PBMCs.

Authors' methods: Amplification of reference gene primers was used by the study to estimate nucleated cell counts. Measured with immunoSEQ multiplex PCR; TCRdb has only the in-frame clones, and not every one. The V and J calls and the clone size are those of that table, but D and trimming were determined from the DNA. The sample has just under 75,000 clones; 75% to 90% are singletons. Trimming pared 0 bases from V and 7 bases from J, leaving 10 bases between. Germline assignment: CDR1 SGHAT and CDR2 FQNNGV. The CDR3 totals 14 residues. This clonotype was sampled from an elderly man with active or convalescent COVID-19. The chain combines TRBV11-2 with TRBJ2-1; maybe TRBD2 (6 bases). The specimen sequenced was peripheral blood. CDR3 DNA sequence: TGTGCCAGCAGCTTAGATCTAGCGCAGAATGAGCAGTTCTTC. Translated: CASSLDLAQNEQFF. Variable domain in full (rest from reference TRBV11-2 and TRBJ2-1): EAGVAQSPRYKIIEKRQSVAFWCNPISGHATLYWYQQILGQGPKLLIQFQNNGVVDDSQLPKDRFSAERLKGVDSTLKIQPAKLEDSAVYLCASSLDLAQNEQFFGPGTRLTVL.